This section outlines one T cell receptor (beta chain) sequence together with its context. The data derive from a study of blood T cell repertoires in COVID-19. In the study overall: Sample material is recorded as cDNA or gDNA derived from T cells, B-cell-depleted T cells, or PBMCs.

The CDR3 loop spans 14 amino acids. Per the germline V gene, CDR1 is SGHTS and CDR2 is YDEGEE. Trimming stripped 1 base from V and 6 bases from J, with 11 bases between. Per the authors' pipeline: Reference gene primer amplification gave estimated nucleated cell counts. The repertoire was sequenced with immunoSEQ multiplex PCR; TCRdb's copy has only in-frame clones and lacks some. D and trimming come from the DNA, and the V and J calls and clone size come from that table. Among about 120,000 clones listed, 72% were seen once. This TCR was recovered from a woman in her sixties or seventies with acute or convalescent COVID-19. The gene calls are TRBV5-8 and TRBJ1-5, with D possibly being TRBD1 (5 bases). The sequenced material came from peripheral blood. The CDR3 spells CASSLYGQGQPQHF. The CDR3 nucleotides are TGTGCCAGCAGCTTGTACGGGCAGGGTCAGCCCCAGCATTTT.